The present entry profiles one T cell receptor (beta chain) with its context. In the study's own analysis: Researchers report that nucleated cell counts were estimated from reference gene primer amplification. The assay was immunoSEQ multiplex PCR, and TCRdb's table has in-frame clones only and misses some. V and J calls and clone size come straight from that table; D and trimming were deduced from the DNA. In the table there are 70,000 to 95,000 clones, about 90% of which are singletons. Recruited during active infection, patients (from Seattle) were subsequently followed longitudinally. The data derive from a study of blood T cell repertoires in COVID-19. Study context: The samples span acute and convalescent COVID-19 from the United States, Italy and Spain. From T cells, B-cell-depleted T cells, or PBMCs came the material, which was cDNA or gDNA.

In germline, CDR1 is LNHDA, CDR2 SQIVND (reference sequence). The CDR3 consists of 14 residues. The V gene end was trimmed by 8 bases and the J gene end by 1 base; junction bases not matched to a gene: 7. This receptor was identified in a man between 50 and 59 years old with COVID-19, enrolled during active disease. Sequencing was done on a sample of peripheral blood. The chain links TRBV19 to TRBJ1-1; the match to TRBD1 covers 7 bases. The chain's CDR3 is CASGDRARNTEAFF. For the CDR3, the DNA is TGTGCCAGTGGGGACAGAGCCCGGAACACTGAAGCTTTCTTT. The complete variable domain, with remaining parts taken from reference TRBV19 and TRBJ1-1, reads DGGITQSPKYLFRKEGQNVTLSCEQNLNHDAMYWYRQDPGQGLRLIYYSQIVNDFQKGDIAEGYSVSREKKESFPLTVTSAQKNPTAFYLCASGDRARNTEAFFGQGTRLTVV.